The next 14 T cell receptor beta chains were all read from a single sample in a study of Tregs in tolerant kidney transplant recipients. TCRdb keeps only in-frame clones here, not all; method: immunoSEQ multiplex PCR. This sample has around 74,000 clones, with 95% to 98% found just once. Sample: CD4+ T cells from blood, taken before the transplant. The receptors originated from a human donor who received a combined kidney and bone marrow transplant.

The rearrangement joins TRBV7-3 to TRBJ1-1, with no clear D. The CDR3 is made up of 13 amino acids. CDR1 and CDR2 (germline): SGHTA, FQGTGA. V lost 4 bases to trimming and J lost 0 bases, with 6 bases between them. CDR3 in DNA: TGTGCCAGCAGCTACCTAGTGAACACTGAAGCTTTCTTT. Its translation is CASSYLVNTEAFF.

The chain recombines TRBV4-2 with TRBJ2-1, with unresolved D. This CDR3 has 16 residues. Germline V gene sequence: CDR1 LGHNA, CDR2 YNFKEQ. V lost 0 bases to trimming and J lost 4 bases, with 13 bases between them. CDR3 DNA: TGTGCCAGCAGCCAAGATGGTCCCTACCTATACAATGAGCAGTTCTTC. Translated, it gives CASSQDGPYLYNEQFF.

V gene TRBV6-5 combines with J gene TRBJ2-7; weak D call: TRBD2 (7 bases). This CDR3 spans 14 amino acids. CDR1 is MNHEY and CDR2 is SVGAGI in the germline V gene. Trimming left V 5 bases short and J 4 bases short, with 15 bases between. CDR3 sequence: CASSRGRGAYEQYF. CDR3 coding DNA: TGTGCCAGCAGTCGAGGCCGGGGGGCATACGAGCAGTACTTC.

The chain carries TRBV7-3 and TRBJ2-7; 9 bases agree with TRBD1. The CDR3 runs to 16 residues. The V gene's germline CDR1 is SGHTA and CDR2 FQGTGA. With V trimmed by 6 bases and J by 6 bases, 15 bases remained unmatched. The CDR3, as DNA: TGTGCCAGCAGGGGGGTGGGGACAGGGAAGGATTGCGAGCAGTACTTC. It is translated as CASRGVGTGKDCEQYF. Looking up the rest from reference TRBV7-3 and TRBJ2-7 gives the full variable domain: GAGVSQTPSNKVTEKGKYVELRCDPISGHTALYWYRQSLGQGPEFLIYFQGTGAADDSGLPNDRFFAVRPEGSVSTLKIQRTERGDSAVYLCASRGVGTGKDCEQYFGPGTRLTVT.

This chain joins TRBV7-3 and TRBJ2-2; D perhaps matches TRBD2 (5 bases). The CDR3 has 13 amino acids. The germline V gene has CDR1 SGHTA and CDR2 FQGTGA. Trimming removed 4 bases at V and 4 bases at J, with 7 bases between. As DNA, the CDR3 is TGTGCCAGCAGCTCCGGGGTCACCGGGGAGCTGTTTTTT. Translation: CASSSGVTGELFF.

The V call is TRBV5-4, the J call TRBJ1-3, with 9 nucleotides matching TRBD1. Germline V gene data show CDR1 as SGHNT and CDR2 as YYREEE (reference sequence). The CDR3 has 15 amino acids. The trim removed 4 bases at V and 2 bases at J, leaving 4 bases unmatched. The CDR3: CASSARQGAGNTIYF. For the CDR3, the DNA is TGTGCCAGCAGCGCCCGACAGGGGGCTGGAAACACCATATATTTT.

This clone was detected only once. The CDR3 region has the DNA TGTGCCAGTAGTTATCCCCTAGCGGGACGGGGCACAGATACGCAGTATTTT. Amino acid sequence: CASSYPLAGRGTDTQYF. V and J are TRBV19 and TRBJ2-3; 9 nucleotides align to TRBD2. The CDR3 covers 17 residues. Germline V lookup: CDR1 LNHDA, CDR2 SQIVND (reference sequence). The trim removed 5 bases at V and 1 base at J, leaving 10 bases unmatched.

The CDR3 DNA follows: TGTGCCAGCAGCTTAGGGGCAGGCGCTATTGAAAAACTGTTTTTT. Its translation: CASSLGAGAIEKLFF. The rearrangement joins TRBV7-9 to TRBJ1-4, with D unresolved. V lost 1 base, J lost 7 bases, and 13 bases lay in between. The CDR3 has 15 residues. In germline, CDR1 is SEHNR, CDR2 FQNEAQ (reference sequence). Together with reference TRBV7-9 and TRBJ1-4, the CDR3 gives the full variable domain: DTGVSQNPRHKITKRGQNVTFRCDPISEHNRLYWYRQTLGQGPEFLTYFQNEAQLEKSRLLSDRFSAERPKGSFSTLEIQRTEQGDSAMYLCASSLGAGAIEKLFFGSGTQLSVL.

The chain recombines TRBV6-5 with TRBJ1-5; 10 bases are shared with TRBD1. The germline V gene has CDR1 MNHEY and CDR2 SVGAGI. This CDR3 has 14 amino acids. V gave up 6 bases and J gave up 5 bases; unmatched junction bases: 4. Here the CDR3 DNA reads TGTGCCAGCAGGACAGGGGGCGACTATCAGCCCCAGCATTTT. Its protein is CASRTGGDYQPQHF.

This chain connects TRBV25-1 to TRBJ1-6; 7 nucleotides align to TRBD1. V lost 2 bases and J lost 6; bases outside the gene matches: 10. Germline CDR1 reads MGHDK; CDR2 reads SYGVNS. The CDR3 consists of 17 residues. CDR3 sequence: CASSERSGGTFNSPLHF. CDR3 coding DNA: TGTGCCAGCAGTGAACGGTCAGGGGGTACCTTTAATTCACCCCTCCACTTT. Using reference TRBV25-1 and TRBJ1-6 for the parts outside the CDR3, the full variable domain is EADIYQTPRYLVIGTGKKITLECSQTMGHDKMYWYQQDPGMELHLIHYSYGVNSTEKGDLSSESTVSRIRTEHFPLTLESARPSHTSQYLCASSERSGGTFNSPLHFGNGTRLTVT.

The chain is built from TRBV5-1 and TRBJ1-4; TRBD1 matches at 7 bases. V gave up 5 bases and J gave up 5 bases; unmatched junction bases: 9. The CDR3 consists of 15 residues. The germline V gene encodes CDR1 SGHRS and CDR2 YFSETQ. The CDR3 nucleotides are TGCGCCAGCAGTAATCGGACAGGCCTCAATGAAAAACTGTTTTTT. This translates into CASSNRTGLNEKLFF.

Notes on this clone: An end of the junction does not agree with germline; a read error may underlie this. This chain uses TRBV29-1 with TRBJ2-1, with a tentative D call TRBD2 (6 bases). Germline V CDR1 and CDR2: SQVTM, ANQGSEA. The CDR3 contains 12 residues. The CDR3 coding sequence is TGTAGCATCCTTGGCGGGATAAATGAGCAGTTCTTC. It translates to CSILGGINEQFF.

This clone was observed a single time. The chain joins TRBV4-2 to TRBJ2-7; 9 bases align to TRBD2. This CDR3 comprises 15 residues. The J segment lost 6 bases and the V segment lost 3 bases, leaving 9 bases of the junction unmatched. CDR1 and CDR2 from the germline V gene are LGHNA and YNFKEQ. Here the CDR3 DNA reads TGTGCCAGCAGCCATGGCTTAGCGGGGGCCTTCGAGCAGTACTTC. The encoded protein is CASSHGLAGAFEQYF.

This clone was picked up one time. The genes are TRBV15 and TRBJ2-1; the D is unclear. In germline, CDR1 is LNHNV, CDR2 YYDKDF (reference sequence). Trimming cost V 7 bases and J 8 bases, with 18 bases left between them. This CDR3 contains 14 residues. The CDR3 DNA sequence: TGTGCCACCACCCAGAGAATAAGCGACCATGAGCAGTTCTTC. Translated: CATTQRISDHEQFF.